This TCR beta chain was recovered during a study of beta chain features in type 1 diabetes. Points from the study as a whole: Moderate but significant shortening of TCRB CDR3s was recorded in all four CD4+ subsets from Type 1 diabetes patients. Any role of HLA type in TCRB rearrangement remained unresolved here. Patients and controls would be equally affected if PCR favored shorter templates.

This clone has a handful of counts. The antigen is undetermined. Per the germline V gene, CDR1 is SGHRS and CDR2 is YFSETQ. The CDR3 runs 11 residues. V was clipped by 4 bases and J by 9 bases, with 8 bases between them. CD45RO/CCR7/CD25/CD127/CD95/CD27 sorting isolated CD4+ naive, central memory, regulatory and stem cell-like memory cells. TCRB transcripts that were expressed got sequenced, as all of the isolated RNA had been reverse transcribed. Assay: immunoSEQ multiplex PCR; the TCRdb copy retains only in-frame clones and omits some. Altogether 55,000 to 85,000 clones are present, 49% being singletons, with the ten largest covering 0.7%.

The TCR sequence derives from a man aged 30 to 45 with type 1 diabetes. The source material was central memory CD4+ T cells from blood. The chain has TRBV5-1 and TRBJ2-1; D may be TRBD1 (5 bases). The CDR3 here is CASSRQSEQFF. CDR3 in DNA: TGCGCCAGCAGCCGACAGTCTGAGCAGTTCTTC.